This TCR beta chain was sequenced during a study of Graves' ophthalmopathy and Graves' hyperthyroidism. Overall study: At initial diagnosis, peripheral blood was obtained, and this preceded any treatment.

From fresh peripheral blood, roughly 11 ml in volume, the PBMCs were obtained. Unmatched junction bases numbered 2, after V lost 4 bases and J lost 1 base. The CDR3 is made up of 14 amino acids. Germline V gives CDR1 ENHRY, CDR2 SYGVKD. Amplifying from RNA transcripts, the study obtained TCR beta CDR3 regions. First-round RT-PCR with HTBI primers preceded a second-round multiplex PCR. TCRdb re-called the multiplex PCR reads with MiXCR, one entry per CDR3 protein. The sample includes around 600,000 distinct CDR3 sequences, about two fifths of them seen just once. In this sample, this clonotype turned up many times.

J is TRBJ2-7 and V is TRBV10-3, with 9 bases matching TRBD1. The sample comprised peripheral blood. This TCR derives from an adult man with Graves' ophthalmopathy. CDR3 protein: CAISAGTGSYEQYF. The CDR3 DNA is TGTGCCATCAGTGCCGGGACAGGGTCCTACGAGCAGTACTTC.